This T cell receptor beta chain was profiled in a study of early T cells in non-severe SARS-CoV-2 infection. For the study at large: Unsorted whole-blood RNA was sequenced in bulk, leaving chains unpaired.

Attachment of unique molecular identifiers to individual cDNA molecules was performed. TCRdb recomputed calls from the 5' RACE reads with MiXCR, one row per CDR3 protein. The data hold roughly 93,000 distinct CDR3 sequences, with more than 9.5% observed a single time. Whole-study results and caveats: Matching results from VDJdb favored anti-spike CD8 responses, leaving private and CD4 specificities undetected.

CDR1 and CDR2 from the germline V gene are SQVTM and ANQGSEA. The CDR3 runs 10 residues. V lost 6 bases, J lost 7 bases, and 7 bases lay in between. Points on this clonotype: The antigen remains undetermined.

The V gene is TRBV29-1, the J gene TRBJ2-1; no definite D call. This clonotype was sampled from an adult who was a healthcare worker with PCR-confirmed SARS-CoV-2 infection or an uninfected control (not recorded which). Input material: whole blood. Here the CDR3 DNA reads TGCAGCGTCTCGTTAAATGAGCAGTTCTTC. Encoded protein: CSVSLNEQFF.